Below are 13 T cell receptor beta chains sequenced from a single sample in a study of T cell changes during pregnancy in multiple sclerosis. The repertoire was sequenced with immunoSEQ multiplex PCR; TCRdb's copy has only in-frame clones and lacks some. The sample holds 50,000 to 65,000 clones, 90% seen once. Sample: peripheral blood, taken in the first trimester of pregnancy. The receptors were sampled from a female donor in good health, enrolled as a control in a pregnancy study.

The chain is built from TRBV18 and TRBJ2-3, with D possibly matching TRBD2 (6 bases). The CDR3 totals 15 residues. CDR1 is KGHSH, CDR2 LQKENI, per germline. V was shortened by 2 bases and J by 0 bases, with 9 bases between the two germline ends. CDR3 bases: TGTGCCAGCTCACCAGAGAGCGGGAGCACAGATACGCAGTATTTT. Encoded protein: CASSPESGSTDTQYF.

The chain employs TRBV15 and TRBJ2-3; TRBD2 might be the D (6 bases). CDR1 LNHNV and CDR2 YYDKDF come from the germline V gene (reference sequence). The ends were cut back, 5 bases at V and 3 bases at J, with 15 bases in the middle. The CDR3 loop spans 15 amino acids. The CDR3 is CATSSRGGRTDTQYF. The DNA of the CDR3 is TGTGCCACCAGCTCCCGAGGAGGGCGAACAGATACGCAGTATTTT.

J is TRBJ2-6 and V is TRBV2, with D perhaps matching TRBD1 (5 bases). V lost 3 bases and J lost 0, with 9 bases in between. CDR3 length equals 16 residues. Germline V gene lookup returns CDR1 SNHLY and CDR2 FYNNEI. CDR3 residues: CASSELGPSGANVLTF. CDR3 DNA sequence: TGTGCCAGCAGTGAGTTGGGGCCCTCTGGGGCCAACGTCCTGACTTTC.

V usage is TRBV7-2 and J usage is TRBJ2-5; 7 nucleotides line up with TRBD2. CDR1 is SGHTA and CDR2 is FQGNSA in the germline V gene. The CDR3 sequence is 18 residues long. V trimming: 1 base; J trimming: 0 bases; junction bases outside the gene matches: 11. In DNA, the CDR3 is TGTGCCAGCAGCTTAGTGGTTCTGGGGAGCGGGAACCAAGAGACCCAGTACTTC. This sequence encodes CASSLVVLGSGNQETQYF.

The rearrangement joins TRBV28 to TRBJ2-2; possible D gene TRBD2, 6 bases. Germline CDR1 is MDHEN and CDR2 is SYDVKM. The CDR3 is 15 residues long. Trimming cost V 5 bases and J 7 bases, with 17 bases left between them. The DNA of the CDR3 is TGTGCCAGCAGTCCATACGAACTAGCAAACGGGGAGCTGTTTTTT. Translated: CASSPYELANGELFF.

The V call is TRBV10-3, the J call TRBJ1-5, with 9 positions matching TRBD1. This CDR3 is built from 14 residues. The V gene end was trimmed by 8 bases and the J gene end by 5 bases; junction bases not matched to a gene: 7. CDR1 and CDR2 from the germline V gene are ENHRY and SYGVKD. The CDR3 DNA sequence: TGTGCCATCGCAAGGACAGGGGCCGATCAGCCCCAGCATTTT. This gives the protein CAIARTGADQPQHF.

The chain recombines TRBV5-1 with TRBJ2-7; D is possibly TRBD1 (6 bases). Per germline, CDR1 SGHRS and CDR2 YFSETQ. The CDR3 covers 15 residues. Trimming took 5 bases from V and 5 from J, leaving 20 bases between them. CDR3 in DNA: TGCGCCAGCAGTCCGCAGGGGCAGGGATCCCACGAGCAGTACTTC. Translated: CASSPQGQGSHEQYF.

V usage is TRBV19 and J usage is TRBJ2-7, with 8 bases identical to TRBD2. The CDR3 length is 14 residues. Germline assignment: CDR1 LNHDA and CDR2 SQIVND (reference sequence). The junction had 7 bases not matched to a gene; V was cut back by 7 bases and J by 2 bases. The CDR3 protein is CASKPQRGTYEQYF. In nucleotides, the CDR3 is TGTGCCAGTAAGCCCCAGCGGGGGACCTACGAGCAGTACTTC.

The V and J genes are TRBV14 and TRBJ2-7; D is uncertain. Trimming took off 3 bases at V and 4 bases at J, with 10 bases between the two ends. Per the germline V gene, CDR1 is SGHDN and CDR2 is FVKESK. This CDR3 is built from 13 residues. CDR3 protein: CASSQVATYEQYF. CDR3 nucleotide sequence: TGTGCCAGCAGCCAGGTCGCCACTTACGAGCAGTACTTC.

Note on this clone: The junction shows a germline mismatch at one end, possibly a read error. The chain combines TRBV30 with TRBJ2-7; D unclear. From germline, CDR1 is GTSNPN and CDR2 SVGIG (reference sequence). The CDR3 is made up of 11 amino acids. CDR3 sequence (DNA): TGTGCCTGGAGCGGGTCCACCAAGGCAAACTTC. Translated: CAWSGSTKANF.

This chain uses TRBV7-2 with TRBJ2-7; 10 positions agree with TRBD2. Germline-derived CDR1 and CDR2 are SGHTA and FQGNSA. J gave up 3 bases and V 0 bases, and 2 bases lay outside the gene matches. This CDR3 contains 15 residues. The CDR3 nucleotides read TGTGCCAGCAGCTTAGCCTTAGCGGGAGGCTACGAGCAGTACTTC. The encoded protein is CASSLALAGGYEQYF.

This rearrangement joins TRBV6-5 to TRBJ2-1; 8 bases match TRBD1. The CDR3 is 14 amino acids. CDR1 and CDR2 (germline): MNHEY, SVGAGI. The V and J ends lost 4 bases and 6 bases, in that order; junction bases with no gene match: 5. The CDR3 sequence: CASSSTGATNEQFF. In DNA form, the CDR3 reads TGTGCCAGCAGTTCGACAGGGGCGACCAATGAGCAGTTCTTC.

The chain carries TRBV4-1 and TRBJ1-1; a possible D gene is TRBD1 (6 bases). This CDR3 comprises 15 residues. V shed 0 bases and J shed 9 bases, with 17 bases lying between them. Germline loops: CDR1 MGHRA, CDR2 YSYEKL. The CDR3 DNA follows: TGCGCCAGCAGCCAAGATCCGACAGGTGAACTCAAAGCTTTCTTT. Translation gives CASSQDPTGELKAFF.